Shown below are 10 T cell receptor beta chains from a single sample sequenced in a study of blood T cell repertoires in COVID-19. Clones were read by immunoSEQ multiplex PCR, and TCRdb kept only the in-frame ones, dropping some. The sample contains 200,000 to 250,000 clones, 85% to 90% of which appear only once. Material for sequencing was peripheral blood. The receptors were sampled from a man between 60 and 75 years old with acute or convalescent COVID-19.

This clone was seen a handful of times. This chain links TRBV29-1 with TRBJ2-7; TRBD1 matches at 8 bases. The CDR3 sequence is 14 residues long. Germline V CDR1 and CDR2: SQVTM, ANQGSEA. V gave up 7 bases and J gave up 5 bases; unmatched junction bases: 13. The CDR3 reads CSATILGQDDEQYF. CDR3 bases: TGCAGCGCCACCATTCTGGGACAGGACGACGAGCAGTACTTC.

The V call is TRBV5-1, the J call TRBJ2-5; D remains ambiguous. This CDR3 spans 15 amino acids. Germline values: CDR1 SGHRS, CDR2 YFSETQ. V lost 3 bases and J 1 base, leaving 13 bases between the germline ends. This chain's CDR3 is CASSWAAQSQETQYF. The CDR3 DNA follows: TGCGCCAGCAGCTGGGCCGCCCAGTCCCAAGAGACCCAGTACTTC. The complete variable domain, with remaining parts taken from reference TRBV5-1 and TRBJ2-5, reads KAGVTQTPRYLIKTRGQQVTLSCSPISGHRSVSWYQQTPGQGLQFLFEYFSETQRNKGNFPGRFSGRQFSNSRSEMNVSTLELGDSALYLCASSWAAQSQETQYFGPGTRLLVL.

The chain has TRBV3-1 (or the pseudogene TRBV3-2) and TRBJ1-2, with D maybe TRBD1 (5 bases). Germline CDR1 reads LGHDT; CDR2 reads YNNKEL (reference sequence). The V end lost 1 base, the J end lost 3 bases, and 9 bases lay between the germline ends. The CDR3 runs 14 residues. For the CDR3, the DNA is TGTGCCAGCAGCCAAGTCGACAGAGACTATGGCTACACCTTC. Its protein is CASSQVDRDYGYTF.

This chain connects TRBV7-8 to TRBJ1-4; TRBD1 aligns across 8 bases. The CDR3 covers 15 residues. The J segment lost 8 bases and the V segment lost 4 bases, leaving 9 bases of the junction unmatched. Germline lookup yields CDR1 SGHVS and CDR2 FQNEAQ. CDR3 sequence: CASSSAGTGPEKLFF. The CDR3 region has the DNA TGTGCCAGCAGCTCAGCCGGGACAGGCCCCGAAAAACTGTTTTTT.

V and J are TRBV11-2 and TRBJ2-7, with 13 bases identical to TRBD2. The CDR3 is 17 residues long. Germline-derived CDR1 and CDR2 are SGHAT and FQNNGV. V gave up 4 bases and J gave up 5 bases; unmatched junction bases: 11. Here the CDR3 DNA reads TGTGCCAGCAGCTCGAATCTGGGTGGACTAGCGGGAGACGAGCAGTACTTC. Residues: CASSSNLGGLAGDEQYF. The whole variable domain, filled in from reference TRBV11-2 and TRBJ2-7, reads EAGVAQSPRYKIIEKRQSVAFWCNPISGHATLYWYQQILGQGPKLLIQFQNNGVVDDSQLPKDRFSAERLKGVDSTLKIQPAKLEDSAVYLCASSSNLGGLAGDEQYFGPGTRLTVT.

The chain carries TRBV14 and TRBJ2-5; 13 bases agree with TRBD2. This CDR3 has 15 residues. The germline gives CDR1 SGHDN, CDR2 FVKESK. Trimming took 3 bases from V and 5 from J; bases not matched to a gene: 3. For the CDR3, the DNA is TGTGCCAGCAGCCAGGGACTAGCGGGATCCGAGACCCAGTACTTC. Translation gives CASSQGLAGSETQYF.

This clone was recorded a few times. The V gene is TRBV28, the J gene TRBJ2-7, with TRBD1 matching 9 bases. The CDR3 loop spans 13 amino acids. Germline V gives CDR1 MDHEN, CDR2 SYDVKM. V gave up 9 bases and J gave up 6 bases; unmatched junction bases: 9. CDR3 bases: TGTGCCAGTACAGACAGGGGGGGACGCGAGCAGTACTTC. Translation gives CASTDRGGREQYF. Combining the CDR3 with reference TRBV28 and TRBJ2-7 gives the whole variable domain DVKVTQSSRYLVKRTGEKVFLECVQDMDHENMFWYRQDPGLGLRLIYFSYDVKMKEKGDIPEGYSVSREKKERFSLILESASTNQTSMYLCASTDRGGREQYFGPGTRLTVT.

This CDR3 is CASSSKTPPYGYTF. DNA of the CDR3: TGTGCCAGCAGCTCGAAGACTCCCCCCTATGGCTACACCTTC. The chain carries TRBV7-2 and TRBJ1-2, with D unresolved. CDR3 size: 14 residues. The germline V gene encodes CDR1 SGHTA and CDR2 FQGNSA. Trimming stripped 4 bases from V and 4 bases from J, with 13 bases between.

V is TRBV14 and J is TRBJ1-1; TRBD1 is a possible D gene (5 bases). CDR3 length equals 15 residues. The germline V gene has CDR1 SGHDN and CDR2 FVKESK. The V end was cut by 2 bases, the J end by 2 bases, with 12 bases between. The DNA for the CDR3 is TGTGCCAGCAGCCAACTAGGGGCCGGAAACACTGAAGCTTTCTTT. It is translated as CASSQLGAGNTEAFF. The variable domain in full, with the rest retrieved from reference TRBV14 and TRBJ1-1, is EAGVTQFPSHSVIEKGQTVTLRCDPISGHDNLYWYRRVMGKEIKFLLHFVKESKQDESGMPNNRFLAERTGGTYSTLKVQPAELEDSGVYFCASSQLGAGNTEAFFGQGTRLTVV.

V and J are TRBV11-3 and TRBJ2-3; a possible D gene is TRBD1 (5 bases). The CDR3 extends over 15 amino acids. V gave up 2 bases and J gave up 2 bases, with 11 bases separating them. The germline CDR1 and CDR2 sequences are SGHNT and YENEEA. The CDR3 DNA follows: TGTGCCAGCAGCTTACGACAGAAACACACAGATACGCAGTATTTT. Its protein is CASSLRQKHTDTQYF.